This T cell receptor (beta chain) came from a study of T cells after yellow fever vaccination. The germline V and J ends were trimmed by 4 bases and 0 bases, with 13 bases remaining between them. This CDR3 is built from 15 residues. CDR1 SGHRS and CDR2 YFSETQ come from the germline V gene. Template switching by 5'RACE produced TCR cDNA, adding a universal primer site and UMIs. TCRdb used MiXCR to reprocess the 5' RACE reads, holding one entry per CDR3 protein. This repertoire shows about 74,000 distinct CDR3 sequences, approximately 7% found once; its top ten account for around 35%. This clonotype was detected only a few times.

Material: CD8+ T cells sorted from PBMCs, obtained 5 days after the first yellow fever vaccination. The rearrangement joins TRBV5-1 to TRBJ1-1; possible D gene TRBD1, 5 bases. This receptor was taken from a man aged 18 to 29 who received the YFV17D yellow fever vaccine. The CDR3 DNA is TGCGCCAGCAGCGGCCTGGGGACGATGAACACTGAAGCTTTCTTT. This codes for CASSGLGTMNTEAFF.